These 18 T cell receptor beta chains came from one sample sequenced in a study of response to subunit inactivated influenza vaccine. TCRdb processed the RT-PCR reads anew with MiXCR; each CDR3 protein has one entry. The sample lists over 650,000 distinct CDR3 sequences, approximately 18% occurring once. The sample consisted of PBMCs from blood, taken about 5 days after vaccination. The receptors were gathered from a man between 45 and 60 years old who received an inactivated influenza vaccine.

This clonotype showed up just a few times. The rearrangement uses TRBV6-5 and TRBJ1-2, with D perhaps matching TRBD1 (5 bases). V lost 5 bases to trimming and J lost 8 bases, with 12 bases between them. Germline V CDR1 and CDR2: MNHEY, SVGAGI. There are 12 residues in the CDR3. CDR3: CASSASGKGYTF. The CDR3 DNA sequence: TGTGCCAGCAGTGCCTCAGGGAAGGGCTACACCTTC.

The chain couples TRBV30 to TRBJ2-3, with 11 bases identical to TRBD1. The CDR3 spans 15 residues. Germline V gives CDR1 GTSNPN, CDR2 SVGIG (reference sequence). The V gene end was trimmed by 2 bases and the J gene end by 3 bases; junction bases not matched to a gene: 4. Here the CDR3 DNA reads TGTGCCTGGAGTCACGGGACAGGGGGAACAGATACGCAGTATTTT. This translates into CAWSHGTGGTDTQYF.

This chain links TRBV11-2 with TRBJ1-2; 9 nucleotides agree with TRBD1. Germline CDR1 is SGHAT and CDR2 is FQNNGV. J gave up 8 bases and V 1 base, and 11 bases lay outside the gene matches. The CDR3 consists of 16 residues. CDR3 sequence (DNA): TGTGCCAGCAGCTTAGGTCCGGACAGGGGATTGGGAGGCTACACCTTC. It yields the protein CASSLGPDRGLGGYTF.

This sequence joins TRBV4-3 and TRBJ2-1, with D tentatively TRBD1 (5 bases). V was clipped by 3 bases and J by 4 bases, with 10 bases between them. In germline, CDR1 is LGHNA, CDR2 YSLEER. The CDR3 has 14 residues. DNA of the CDR3: TGCGCCAGCAGCCATGGCACAGGTTACAATGAGCAGTTCTTC. Amino acids: CASSHGTGYNEQFF.

The chain combines TRBV6-1 with TRBJ1-4, with no clear D. Germline CDR1 is MNHNS and CDR2 is SASEGT. The CDR3 spans 13 residues. Between the trimmed V and J ends, which lost 6 bases and 8 bases, there was a span of 13 bases. CDR3 in DNA: TGTGCCAGCAGAAACGTAGCTCGGGAAAAACTGTTTTTT. Protein product: CASRNVAREKLFF.

This clonotype was observed a handful of times. The CDR3 spells CSAPGDRGTYNEQFF. DNA of the CDR3: TGCAGTGCTCCAGGTGACCGGGGAACCTACAATGAGCAGTTCTTC. J is TRBJ2-1 and V is TRBV20-1, with a tentative D call TRBD2 (5 bases). Trimming shortened V by 5 bases and J by 2 bases, and 16 bases separated the two germline ends. Germline loops: CDR1 DFQATT, CDR2 SNEGSKA (reference sequence). The CDR3 extends over 15 amino acids.

The CDR3 loop reads CASSFWQGETQYF. The CDR3 DNA follows: TGTGCCAGCAGTTTTTGGCAGGGGGAGACCCAGTACTTC. The J gene is TRBJ2-5, the V gene TRBV12-3 or TRBV12-4; possible D gene TRBD1, 6 bases. The CDR3 runs 13 residues. Deletions cut 3 bases from V and 5 bases from J, with 10 bases between.

J is TRBJ2-1 and V is TRBV12-3 or TRBV12-4; D is unresolved. CDR3 length: 14 amino acids. V was cut by 0 bases and J by 7 bases, with 10 bases left in between. CDR3 loop: CASSLALMVNEQFF. CDR3 nucleotide sequence: TGTGCCAGCAGTTTAGCGCTAATGGTTAATGAGCAGTTCTTC.

The genes are TRBV20-1 and TRBJ2-4; no clear D gene. Germline V gene lookup returns CDR1 DFQATT and CDR2 SNEGSKA (reference sequence). V lost 4 bases and J 0 bases, leaving 10 bases between the germline ends. The CDR3 has 14 residues. The CDR3 nucleotides read TGCAGTGCTAAGTTACCGACAGCCAAAAACATTCAGTACTTC. Encoded protein: CSAKLPTAKNIQYF.

The chain uses TRBV5-1 and TRBJ2-7, with D tentatively TRBD2 (6 bases). Trimming removed 6 bases from V and 1 base from J, with 17 bases in between. CDR3 length equals 15 residues. Germline assignment: CDR1 SGHRS and CDR2 YFSETQ. The CDR3 reads CASTPGQRVSYEQYF. CDR3 nucleotide sequence: TGCGCCAGCACTCCCGGCCAGCGGGTGTCCTACGAGCAGTACTTC. Supplemented by reference TRBV5-1 and TRBJ2-7, the full variable domain reads KAGVTQTPRYLIKTRGQQVTLSCSPISGHRSVSWYQQTPGQGLQFLFEYFSETQRNKGNFPGRFSGRQFSNSRSEMNVSTLELGDSALYLCASTPGQRVSYEQYFGPGTRLTVT.

This chain's CDR3 is CASSFRVRTDTRNSPLHF. The CDR3 DNA reads TGTGCCAGCAGCTTTAGGGTGAGGACGGATACACGGAATTCACCCCTCCACTTT. This chain connects TRBV5-6 to TRBJ1-6; D unresolved. Germline assignment: CDR1 SGHDT and CDR2 YYEEEE. This CDR3 comprises 18 residues. The V gene lost 2 bases and the J gene lost 7 bases, with 22 bases spanning the gap.

This clonotype was picked up many times. The chain uses TRBV4-3 and TRBJ1-1, with 7 bases aligning to TRBD1. The germline gives CDR1 LGHNA, CDR2 YSLEER. V lost 4 bases to trimming and J lost 3 bases; unmatched junction nucleotides: 5. The CDR3 has 14 amino acids. The CDR3: CASSLQGRDTEAFF. CDR3 sequence (DNA): TGCGCCAGCAGCCTACAGGGGAGGGACACTGAAGCTTTCTTT.

Many counts were recorded for this clonotype. The V and J genes are TRBV28 and TRBJ1-6; no clear D. Germline assignment: CDR1 MDHEN and CDR2 SYDVKM. Trimming cost V 5 bases and J 8 bases, with 10 bases left between them. The CDR3 runs 13 residues. The CDR3 coding sequence is TGTGCCAGCAGTCCCGATTGGGATTCACCCCTCCACTTT. Translating it yields CASSPDWDSPLHF.

The chain carries TRBV29-1 and TRBJ2-1; D not resolved. The CDR3 covers 12 residues. V shed 0 bases and J shed 7 bases, with 7 bases lying between them. Germline CDR1 is SQVTM and CDR2 is ANQGSEA. In nucleotides, the CDR3 is TGCAGCGTTGAAGATTGGGTAAATGAGCAGTTCTTC. It codes for CSVEDWVNEQFF.

The chain is built from TRBV2 and TRBJ1-1, with 7 nucleotides matching TRBD1. J lost 11 bases, V lost 6 bases, and 12 bases had no gene match. Per the germline V gene, CDR1 is SNHLY and CDR2 is FYNNEI. This CDR3 has 13 amino acids. CDR3 region: CASRDDRVGRAFF. The CDR3 DNA follows: TGTGCCAGCAGAGATGACAGGGTTGGTCGGGCTTTCTTT.

V gene TRBV15 combines with J gene TRBJ2-3; 7 bases agree with TRBD2. The CDR3 totals 17 residues. CDR1 and CDR2 (germline): LNHNV, YYDKDF (reference sequence). With 5 bases clipped from V and 2 bases from J, the junction kept 13 bases outside the gene matches. The chain's CDR3 is CATSRNSSGENTDTQYF. As DNA, the CDR3 is TGTGCCACCAGCCGGAATTCTAGCGGTGAAAACACAGATACGCAGTATTTT.

This clonotype was detected only once. This rearrangement joins TRBV7-9 to TRBJ1-2, with D tentatively TRBD1 (6 bases). There are 15 residues in the CDR3. Germline V gene data show CDR1 as SEHNR and CDR2 as FQNEAQ (reference sequence). V lost 1 base and J 7 bases, leaving 16 bases between the germline ends. In nucleotides, the CDR3 is TGTGCCAGCAGCTTAGATGGGGGCAGGCTGGGTGGCTACACCTTC. Residues: CASSLDGGRLGGYTF. The entire variable domain, with the rest obtained from reference TRBV7-9 and TRBJ1-2, is as follows: DTGVSQNPRHKITKRGQNVTFRCDPISEHNRLYWYRQTLGQGPEFLTYFQNEAQLEKSRLLSDRFSAERPKGSFSTLEIQRTEQGDSAMYLCASSLDGGRLGGYTFGSGTRLTVV.

This clonotype was found a few times. The chain recombines TRBV12-3 or TRBV12-4 with TRBJ2-1, with 15 bases that match TRBD2. The length of the CDR3 is 16 residues. V lost 6 bases and J lost 7; bases outside the gene matches: 7. CDR3 coding DNA: TGTGCCAGCAGGGCCGGGACTAGCGGGGGGAATAATGAGCAGTTCTTC. This translates into CASRAGTSGGNNEQFF.